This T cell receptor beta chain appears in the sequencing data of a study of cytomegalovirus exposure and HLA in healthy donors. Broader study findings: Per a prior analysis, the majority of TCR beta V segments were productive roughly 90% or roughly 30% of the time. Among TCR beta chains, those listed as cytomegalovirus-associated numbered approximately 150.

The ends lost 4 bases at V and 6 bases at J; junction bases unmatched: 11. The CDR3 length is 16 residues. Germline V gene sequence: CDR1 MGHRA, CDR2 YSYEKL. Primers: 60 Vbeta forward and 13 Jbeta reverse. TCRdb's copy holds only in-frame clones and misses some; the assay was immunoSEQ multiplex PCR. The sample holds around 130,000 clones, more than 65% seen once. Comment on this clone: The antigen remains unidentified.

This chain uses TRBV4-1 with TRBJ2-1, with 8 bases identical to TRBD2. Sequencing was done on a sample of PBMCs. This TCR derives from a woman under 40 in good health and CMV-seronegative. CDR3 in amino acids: CASSPAGTSKGNEQFF. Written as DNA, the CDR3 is TGCGCCAGCAGCCCAGCCGGGACTAGTAAAGGCAATGAGCAGTTCTTC.